This TCR beta chain stems from a study of cytomegalovirus exposure and HLA in healthy donors. With 2 bases clipped from V and 5 bases from J, the junction kept 6 bases outside the gene matches. The CDR3 is made up of 15 amino acids. CDR1 and CDR2 from the germline V gene are SGHNT and YYREEE (reference sequence). The method was immunoSEQ multiplex PCR; TCRdb's version includes in-frame clones alone and lacks a portion of them. The sample holds tens of thousands of clones; roughly 95% are singletons and the top ten take approximately 1.2%. The sample taken for sequencing was PBMCs. This sequence joins TRBV5-4 and TRBJ2-2; 7 bases line up with TRBD2. This receptor was taken from a woman aged 18 to 35 in good health and CMV-seronegative. This chain's CDR3 is CASSLSGIRTGELFF. The CDR3 nucleotides read TGTGCCAGCAGCTTAAGCGGGATCAGGACCGGGGAGCTGTTTTTT.